What follows are 28 T cell receptor beta chains derived from one specimen sequenced in a study of shared clonotypes between healthy human individuals. Method: immunoSEQ multiplex PCR; TCRdb's copy keeps in-frame clones and lacks some. The sample includes about 2.1 million clones, approximately 92% seen only once; the top ten take roughly 1.7%. The naive CD8 population came from CD45RO-negative cells selected for CCR7, without terminally differentiated effector memory CD45RA+ cells. Sequencing input: naive CD8+ T cells from PBMCs. These receptors originate from a man aged 18 to 30 in good health. Some clones in this sample may be carry-over from other donors' samples.

The chain carries TRBV30 and TRBJ2-5; 12 bases are shared with TRBD2. The junction had 4 bases not matched to a gene; V was cut back by 4 bases and J by 1 base. Germline-derived CDR1 and CDR2 are GTSNPN and SVGIG (reference sequence). The CDR3 runs to 15 residues. In DNA form, the CDR3 reads TGTGCCTGGACCCTAGCGGGAGGGTTCCAAGAGACCCAGTACTTC. Its translation: CAWTLAGGFQETQYF.

This chain uses TRBV4-3 with TRBJ1-5; D is ambiguous. Germline V lookup: CDR1 LGHNA, CDR2 YSLEER. The CDR3 extends over 15 amino acids. Trimming cost V 0 bases and J 2 bases, with 8 bases left between them. CDR3 residues: CASSQDAVGNQPQHF. DNA for the CDR3: TGCGCCAGCAGCCAAGATGCCGTAGGCAATCAGCCCCAGCATTTT.

This clone appeared a single time. This sequence joins TRBV30 and TRBJ2-3; no reliable D call. Looked up from germline, CDR1 is GTSNPN and CDR2 is SVGIG (reference sequence). The CDR3 extends over 12 amino acids. The V and J ends lost 1 base and 0 bases respectively, with 2 bases between them. CDR3 in DNA: TGTGCCTGGAGTGAAAGCACAGATACGCAGTATTTT. The encoded protein is CAWSESTDTQYF. Full variable domain (remainder filled in from reference TRBV30 and TRBJ2-3): SQTIHQWPATLVQPVGSPLSLECTVEGTSNPNLYWYRQAAGRGLQLLFYSVGIGQISSEVPQNLSASRPQDRQFILSSKKLLLSDSGFYLCAWSESTDTQYFGPGTRLTVL.

V is TRBV4-3 and J is TRBJ2-3, with D perhaps TRBD1 (5 bases). Between the trimmed V and J ends, which lost 5 bases and 3 bases, there was a span of 18 bases. Germline assignment: CDR1 LGHNA and CDR2 YSLEER. The CDR3 has 16 residues. The CDR3 nucleotides read TGCGCCAGCAGCACCCACCCGGCAGGGAAGACAGATACGCAGTATTTT. Protein: CASSTHPAGKTDTQYF.

The chain couples TRBV27 to TRBJ2-7; tentatively, D is TRBD1 (5 bases). V was clipped by 2 bases and J by 6 bases, with 20 bases between them. The CDR3 sequence is 16 residues long. Germline CDR1 and CDR2: MNHEY and SMNVEV (reference sequence). CDR3 coding DNA: TGTGCCAGCAGTTTAGGGCCGGGTCAGGGAAGGGTCGAGCAGTACTTC. This codes for CASSLGPGQGRVEQYF.

The chain employs TRBV5-4 and TRBJ2-7; weak D call: TRBD2 (5 bases). The length of the CDR3 is 15 residues. V lost 5 bases and J lost 2, with 17 bases in between. Germline loops: CDR1 SGHNT, CDR2 YYREEE (reference sequence). CDR3 sequence reads: CASSQSGTTAYEQYF. The CDR3 DNA sequence: TGTGCCAGCAGTCAAAGCGGTACTACGGCCTACGAGCAGTACTTC. Using reference TRBV5-4 and TRBJ2-7 for the parts outside the CDR3, the full variable domain is ETGVTQSPTHLIKTRGQQVTLRCSSQSGHNTVSWYQQALGQGPQFIFQYYREEENGRGNFPPRFSGLQFPNYSSELNVNALELDDSALYLCASSQSGTTAYEQYFGPGTRLTVT.

Points on this clone: The sample holds other DNA sequences that translate to the same CDR3. The chain is built from TRBV2 and TRBJ2-7; D not resolved. Germline V gene data show CDR1 as SNHLY and CDR2 as FYNNEI. The CDR3 is 9 residues long. Between the trimmed V and J ends, which lost 8 bases and 7 bases, there was a span of 6 bases. The CDR3 reads CASGSEQYF. The CDR3 nucleotides read TGTGCCAGCGGGTCTGAGCAGTACTTC.

The chain employs TRBV13 and TRBJ1-1, with D unclear. The germline gives CDR1 PRHDT, CDR2 FYEKMQ (reference sequence). The CDR3 length is 14 residues. Trimming shortened V by 3 bases and J by 0 bases, and 8 bases separated the two germline ends. The CDR3: CASSFSAVNTEAFF. The CDR3, as DNA: TGTGCCAGCAGCTTCTCAGCGGTGAACACTGAAGCTTTCTTT.

Details on this clone: The same CDR3 arises from other DNA sequences in this sample as well. The chain employs TRBV18 and TRBJ1-1; D possibly corresponds to TRBD1 (6 bases). The CDR3 consists of 14 residues. Trimming removed 3 bases from V and 1 base from J, with 9 bases in between. In germline, CDR1 is KGHSH, CDR2 LQKENI. DNA of the CDR3: TGTGCCAGCTCACCTAGCAGGGGGAACACTGAAGCTTTCTTT. It translates to CASSPSRGNTEAFF. Based on the CDR3 plus reference TRBV18 and TRBJ1-1, the full variable domain is NAGVMQNPRHLVRRRGQEARLRCSPMKGHSHVYWYRQLPEEGLKFMVYLQKENIIDESGMPKERFSAEFPKEGPSILRIQQVVRGDSAAYFCASSPSRGNTEAFFGQGTRLTVV.

This clone was counted a single time. Distinct nucleotide sequences in the sample also encode this CDR3. This chain uses TRBV9 with TRBJ2-1; tentatively, D is TRBD2 (5 bases). Looked up from germline, CDR1 is SGDLS and CDR2 is YYNGEE. CDR3 length: 11 residues. The V gene lost 0 bases and the J gene lost 10 bases, with 5 bases spanning the gap. CDR3 sequence reads: CASSVGLEQFF. In nucleotides, the CDR3 is TGTGCCAGCAGCGTAGGACTAGAGCAGTTCTTC.

The chain employs TRBV14 and TRBJ2-7; tentative D call: TRBD2 (6 bases). From germline, CDR1 is SGHDN and CDR2 FVKESK. The V gene lost 2 bases and the J gene lost 5 bases, with 13 bases spanning the gap. The CDR3 sequence is 14 residues long. The CDR3, as DNA: TGTGCCAGCAGCCAACGGGGAGGTGTCCACGAGCAGTACTTC. As protein: CASSQRGGVHEQYF.

The chain uses TRBV19 and TRBJ2-3; D gene uncertain. V lost 3 bases, J lost 8 bases, and 9 bases lay in between. In germline, CDR1 is LNHDA, CDR2 SQIVND (reference sequence). There are 12 residues in the CDR3. CDR3 in DNA: TGTGCCAGTAGTATCGAAGTCGGTACGCAGTATTTT. Its translation is CASSIEVGTQYF.

The gene calls are TRBV12-5 and TRBJ2-7; 9 nucleotides line up with TRBD1. With 1 base clipped from V and 6 bases from J, the junction kept 10 bases outside the gene matches. The CDR3 length is 16 residues. Germline-derived CDR1 and CDR2 are LGHNT and FRNRAP. The CDR3 loop reads CASGLAQGTGTIEQYF. DNA for the CDR3: TGTGCTAGTGGTTTGGCACAGGGGACAGGGACCATCGAGCAGTACTTC.

The rearrangement uses TRBV5-1 and TRBJ2-6; D unclear. The CDR3 sequence is 14 residues long. The germline CDR1 and CDR2 sequences are SGHRS and YFSETQ. Between the trimmed V and J ends, which lost 4 bases and 4 bases, there was a span of 9 bases. The CDR3 sequence is CASSPVRGANVLTF. The CDR3 DNA is TGCGCCAGCAGCCCGGTCAGGGGGGCCAACGTCCTGACTTTC. The full variable domain, its missing parts supplied by reference TRBV5-1 and TRBJ2-6, is KAGVTQTPRYLIKTRGQQVTLSCSPISGHRSVSWYQQTPGQGLQFLFEYFSETQRNKGNFPGRFSGRQFSNSRSEMNVSTLELGDSALYLCASSPVRGANVLTFGAGSRLTVL.

The gene calls are TRBV5-6 and TRBJ2-3, with D possibly matching TRBD2 (6 bases). Trimming removed 3 bases at V and 5 bases at J, with 19 bases between. There are 16 residues in the CDR3. Looked up from germline, CDR1 is SGHDT and CDR2 is YYEEEE. Here the CDR3 reads CASSSPRDWLVDTQYF. The CDR3 nucleotides are TGTGCCAGCAGCTCCCCCCGGGACTGGCTCGTAGATACGCAGTATTTT.

This chain joins TRBV28 and TRBJ2-7, with TRBD2 matching over 10 bases. CDR3 length: 15 residues. The J segment lost 3 bases and the V segment lost 5 bases, leaving 7 bases of the junction unmatched. The germline CDR1 and CDR2 sequences are MDHEN and SYDVKM. CDR3 amino acids: CASSTSGRGNYEQYF. The CDR3 DNA is TGTGCCAGCAGTACCAGCGGGAGGGGCAACTACGAGCAGTACTTC.

The rearrangement uses TRBV6-5 and TRBJ2-7; the D call may be TRBD1 or TRBD2 (5 bases each). CDR3 length: 14 amino acids. The V gene lost 6 bases and the J gene lost 6 bases, with 18 bases spanning the gap. Germline V gene lookup returns CDR1 MNHEY and CDR2 SVGAGI. This chain's CDR3 is CASSLRGSPFEQYF. The CDR3, as DNA: TGTGCCAGCAGCCTGAGGGGCTCCCCGTTCGAGCAGTACTTC.

The chain couples TRBV10-3 to TRBJ2-7, with 7 bases matching TRBD1. J lost 1 base, V lost 10 bases, and 22 bases had no gene match. The length of the CDR3 is 18 residues. The germline V gene has CDR1 ENHRY and CDR2 SYGVKD. DNA of the CDR3: TGTGCCACCAGACATACCCCTTACCGACAGGGTAGGTCCTACGAGCAGTACTTC. Its protein product is CATRHTPYRQGRSYEQYF.

V is TRBV11-2 and J is TRBJ1-1; 7 bases fit TRBD1. This CDR3 contains 16 residues. Germline V CDR1 and CDR2: SGHAT, FQNNGV. The V and J ends lost 2 bases and 2 bases, in that order; junction bases with no gene match: 8. For the CDR3, the DNA is TGTGCCAGCAGCTTATGGGACAGTTTGCGAAACACTGAAGCTTTCTTT. It encodes CASSLWDSLRNTEAFF. The whole variable domain, remainder taken from reference TRBV11-2 and TRBJ1-1, is EAGVAQSPRYKIIEKRQSVAFWCNPISGHATLYWYQQILGQGPKLLIQFQNNGVVDDSQLPKDRFSAERLKGVDSTLKIQPAKLEDSAVYLCASSLWDSLRNTEAFFGQGTRLTVV.

The rearrangement uses TRBV28 and TRBJ2-3; 8 positions match TRBD2. Germline CDR1 is MDHEN and CDR2 is SYDVKM. This CDR3 is 16 amino acids long. The trim removed 2 bases at V and 2 bases at J, leaving 6 bases unmatched. DNA for the CDR3: TGTGCCAGCAGTTTAGCATCCGGGAGGGCCACAGATACGCAGTATTTT. Translation gives CASSLASGRATDTQYF.

This chain connects TRBV30 to TRBJ2-1; D may be TRBD1 or TRBD2 (5 bases each). Per the germline V gene, CDR1 is GTSNPN and CDR2 is SVGIG (reference sequence). Trimming shortened V by 1 base and J by 7 bases, and 14 bases separated the two germline ends. The CDR3 extends over 14 amino acids. CDR3 region: CAWSAGPGANEQFF. CDR3 nucleotides: TGTGCCTGGAGTGCGGGGCCTGGGGCAAATGAGCAGTTCTTC.

V usage is TRBV28 and J usage is TRBJ1-2; TRBD1 agrees at 9 bases. The germline gives CDR1 MDHEN, CDR2 SYDVKM. Trimming at V came to 3 bases and at J to 0 bases, leaving 5 bases not matched to a gene. This CDR3 comprises 16 residues. CDR3 in DNA: TGTGCCAGCAGTTTCGGGACAGGGCTTGCTAACTATGGCTACACCTTC. Translation: CASSFGTGLANYGYTF.

The V call is TRBV2, the J call TRBJ2-7; 7 nucleotides align to TRBD1. J was trimmed by 4 bases and V by 5 bases; bases with no gene match: 14. Germline V gene lookup returns CDR1 SNHLY and CDR2 FYNNEI. The CDR3 has 16 amino acids. CDR3 loop: CASSKYNTGTDYEQYF. The CDR3 DNA sequence: TGTGCCAGCAGTAAATATAACACCGGGACAGATTACGAGCAGTACTTC.

This chain uses TRBV27 with TRBJ1-5; D is undetermined. V was cut by 0 bases and J by 8 bases, with 11 bases left in between. Germline V CDR1 and CDR2: MNHEY, SMNVEV (reference sequence). This CDR3 region has 14 residues. CDR3 region: CASSLSGRTEPQHF. The CDR3 DNA sequence: TGTGCCAGCAGTTTATCGGGCCGAACCGAGCCCCAGCATTTT.

This sequence joins TRBV30 and TRBJ2-3, with 7 bases identical to TRBD1. After removal of 3 bases from V and 4 bases from J, the junction contained 13 bases not matched to a gene. Germline CDR1 and CDR2: GTSNPN and SVGIG (reference sequence). CDR3 length: 16 amino acids. The CDR3 bases are TGTGCCTGGAGGGAACAGGGGTACTTTCTCCCAGATACGCAGTATTTT. It yields the protein CAWREQGYFLPDTQYF.

The rearrangement uses TRBV5-4 and TRBJ1-1, with 8 bases lining up with TRBD1. This CDR3 comprises 15 residues. Trimming took 2 bases from V and 5 from J; bases not matched to a gene: 8. Germline-derived CDR1 and CDR2 are SGHNT and YYREEE (reference sequence). DNA for the CDR3: TGTGCCAGCAGCTTACCTCAGGGGGCGGGAACTGAAGCTTTCTTT. Amino acid sequence: CASSLPQGAGTEAFF.

As for this clone: The same CDR3 can be traced to other DNA sequences in this sample. V and J are TRBV27 and TRBJ2-3; tentatively, D is TRBD2 (6 bases). Germline CDR1 reads MNHEY; CDR2 reads SMNVEV (reference sequence). CDR3 length: 14 residues. V was trimmed by 1 base and J by 3 bases, leaving 8 bases between them. CDR3 amino acids: CASSLFGSTDTQYF. CDR3 nucleotides: TGTGCCAGCAGTTTATTCGGGAGTACAGATACGCAGTATTTT.

The chain combines TRBV5-8 with TRBJ1-1; D is ambiguous. V was pared by 2 bases and J by 1 base, with 12 bases between. This CDR3 is built from 15 residues. CDR1 SGHTS and CDR2 YDEGEE come from the germline V gene. The DNA for the CDR3 is TGTGCCAGCAGCTTACTTAATATTAGGAACACTGAAGCTTTCTTT. Translated, it gives CASSLLNIRNTEAFF.